The clone carrying this T cell receptor (beta chain) was detected only a few times. Its antigen is unknown. V lost 5 bases and J lost 1, with 9 bases in between. CDR3 length: 13 amino acids. Germline CDR1 is SGHRS and CDR2 is YFSETQ. The sample is drawn from a study of response to subunit inactivated influenza vaccine. Whole-study results and caveats: Few new T cells, the authors suggested, are recruited by each seasonal influenza vaccination.

TCRdb re-called the RT-PCR reads through MiXCR, storing one row per CDR3 protein. This sample has around 530,000 distinct CDR3 sequences, with around 11% found just once. This TCR came from a man between 50 and 59 years old who received an inactivated influenza vaccine. The rearrangement joins TRBV5-1 to TRBJ2-5; no firm D call. The sample in question was PBMCs from blood, obtained on the day of vaccination. The CDR3 reads CASRLPSQETQYF. In DNA, the CDR3 is TGCGCCAGCAGGTTGCCGTCCCAAGAGACCCAGTACTTC.